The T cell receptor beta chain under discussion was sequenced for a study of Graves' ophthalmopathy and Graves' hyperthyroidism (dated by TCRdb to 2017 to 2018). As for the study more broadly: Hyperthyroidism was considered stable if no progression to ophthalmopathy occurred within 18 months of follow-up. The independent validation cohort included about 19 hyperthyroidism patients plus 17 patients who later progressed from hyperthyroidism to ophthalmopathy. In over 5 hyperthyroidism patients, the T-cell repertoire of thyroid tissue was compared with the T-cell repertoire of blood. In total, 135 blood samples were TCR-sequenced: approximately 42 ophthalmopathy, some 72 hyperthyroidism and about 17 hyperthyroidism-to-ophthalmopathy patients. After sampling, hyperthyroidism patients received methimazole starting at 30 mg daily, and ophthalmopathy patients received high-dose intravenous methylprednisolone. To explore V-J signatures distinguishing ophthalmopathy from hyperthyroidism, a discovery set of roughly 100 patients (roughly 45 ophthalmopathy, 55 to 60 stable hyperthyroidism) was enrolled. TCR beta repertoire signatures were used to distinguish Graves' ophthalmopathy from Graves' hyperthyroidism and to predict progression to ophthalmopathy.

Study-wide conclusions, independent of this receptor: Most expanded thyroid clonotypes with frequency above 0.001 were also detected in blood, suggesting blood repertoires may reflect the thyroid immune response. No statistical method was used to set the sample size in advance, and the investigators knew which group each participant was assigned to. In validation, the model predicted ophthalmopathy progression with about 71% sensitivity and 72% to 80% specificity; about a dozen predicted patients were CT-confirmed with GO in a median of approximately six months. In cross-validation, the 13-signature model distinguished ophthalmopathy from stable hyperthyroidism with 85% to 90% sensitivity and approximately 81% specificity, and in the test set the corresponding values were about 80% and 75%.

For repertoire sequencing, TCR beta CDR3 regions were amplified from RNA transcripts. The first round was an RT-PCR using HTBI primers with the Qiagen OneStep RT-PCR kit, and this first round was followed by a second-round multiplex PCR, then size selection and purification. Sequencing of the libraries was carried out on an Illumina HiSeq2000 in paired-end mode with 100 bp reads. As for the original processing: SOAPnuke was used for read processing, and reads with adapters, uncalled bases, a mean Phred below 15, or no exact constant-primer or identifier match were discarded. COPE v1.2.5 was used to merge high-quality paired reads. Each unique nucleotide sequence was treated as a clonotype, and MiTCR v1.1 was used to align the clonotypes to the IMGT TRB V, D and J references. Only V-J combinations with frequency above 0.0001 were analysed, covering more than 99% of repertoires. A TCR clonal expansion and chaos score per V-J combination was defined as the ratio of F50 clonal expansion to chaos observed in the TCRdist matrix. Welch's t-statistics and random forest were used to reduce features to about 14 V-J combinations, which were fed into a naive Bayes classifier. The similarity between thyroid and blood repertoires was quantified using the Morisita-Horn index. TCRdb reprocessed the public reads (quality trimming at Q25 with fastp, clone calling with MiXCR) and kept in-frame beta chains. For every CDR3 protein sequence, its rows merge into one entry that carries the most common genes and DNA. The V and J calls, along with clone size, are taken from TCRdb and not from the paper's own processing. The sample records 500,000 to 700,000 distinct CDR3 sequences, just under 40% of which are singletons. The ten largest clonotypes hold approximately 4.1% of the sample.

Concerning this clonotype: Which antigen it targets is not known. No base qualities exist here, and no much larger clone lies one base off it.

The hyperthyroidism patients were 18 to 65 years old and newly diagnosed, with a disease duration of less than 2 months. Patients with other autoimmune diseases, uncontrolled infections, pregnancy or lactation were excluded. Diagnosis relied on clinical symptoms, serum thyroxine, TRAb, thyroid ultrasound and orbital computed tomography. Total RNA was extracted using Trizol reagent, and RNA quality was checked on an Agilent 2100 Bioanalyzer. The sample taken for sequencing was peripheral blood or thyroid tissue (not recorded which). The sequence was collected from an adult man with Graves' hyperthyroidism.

The nucleotide sequence is TGTGCCACCAGCCAGGACAGGGGAGTCGTCTATGGCTACACCTTC. Translation gives CATSQDRGVVYGYTF. Recombination joined TRBV15 with TRBJ1-2, with 9 central nucleotides matching TRBD1. Reading from cysteine to phenylalanine, the CDR3 counts 15 amino acids. Kept here is only the CDR3 DNA, which spans 45 bases and is read in frame from base 1. Clipping removes 5 bases from V and 4 bases from J, with 8 as the unmatched junction base count. Looking up the germline V gene (reference sequence) yields CDR1 LNHNV and CDR2 YYDKDF. Here the CDR3 is joined to the reference TRBV15 and TRBJ1-2 genes, and the full variable domain is: DAMVIQNPRYQVTQFGKPVTLSCSQTLNHNVMYWYQQKSSQAPKLLFHYYDKDFNNEADTPDNFQSRRPNTSFCFLDIRSPGLGDTAMYLCATSQDRGVVYGYTFGSGTRLTVV.